These 12 T cell receptor beta chains came from one sample sequenced in a study of blood T cell repertoires in COVID-19 (dated by TCRdb to about 2020). The library was obtained by the immunoSEQ multiplex PCR assay. The clones in this table, taken by TCRdb from immuneACCESS, are in-frame only. Not every clone is retained; where verified, under half of the shortfall comes from an unresolved V gene, and the cause of the rest is unknown. Within this sample are 150,000 or so clones, with roughly nine tenths of them counted one time only. Approximately 2.3% of the sample lies in the top ten. The sequencing sample was made of peripheral blood. These receptors all stem from a woman in her 70s with acute or convalescent COVID-19.

The chain joins TRBV7-2 to TRBJ2-5; 11 nucleotides line up with TRBD1. The CDR3 runs 14 residues. Germline CDR1 and CDR2: SGHTA and FQGNSA. The J segment lost 5 bases and the V segment lost 1 base, leaving 0 bases of the junction unmatched. The CDR3 here is CASSLGTGGETQYF. The CDR3 region has the DNA TGTGCCAGCAGCTTAGGGACAGGGGGCGAGACCCAGTACTTC.

The V call is TRBV5-8, the J call TRBJ1-5; no clear D. The CDR3 runs to 17 residues. Germline V gives CDR1 SGHTS, CDR2 YDEGEE. V was shortened by 2 bases and J by 2 bases, with 17 bases between the two germline ends. The CDR3 nucleotides read TGTGCCAGCAGCTTTCTAATCGATGGGCTTGGCAATCAGCCCCAGCATTTT. It specifies CASSFLIDGLGNQPQHF. Based on the CDR3 plus reference TRBV5-8 and TRBJ1-5, the full variable domain is EAGVTQSPTHLIKTRGQQATLRCSPISGHTSVYWYQQALGLGLQFLLWYDEGEERNRGNFPPRFSGRQFPNYSSELNVNALELEDSALYLCASSFLIDGLGNQPQHFGDGTRLSIL.

V gene TRBV20-1 combines with J gene TRBJ2-5; no clear D gene. The CDR3 sequence is 11 residues long. Germline V gives CDR1 DFQATT, CDR2 SNEGSKA (reference sequence). The V and J ends lost 3 bases and 5 bases respectively, with 7 bases between them. The CDR3 DNA is TGCAGTGCTAGTGTCGGGGAGACCCAGTACTTC. Protein sequence: CSASVGETQYF.

The chain employs TRBV7-2 and TRBJ2-3, with a possible D match to TRBD2 (6 bases). Trimming removed 0 bases from V and 6 bases from J, with 13 bases in between. Germline V CDR1 and CDR2: SGHTA, FQGNSA. The CDR3 length is 15 residues. CDR3 coding DNA: TGTGCCAGCAGCTTAGCGAGGCTGGGGAGGGATACGCAGTATTTT. This encodes CASSLARLGRDTQYF. Full variable domain (remainder filled in from reference TRBV7-2 and TRBJ2-3): GAGVSQSPSNKVTEKGKDVELRCDPISGHTALYWYRQSLGQGLEFLIYFQGNSAPDKSGLPSDRFSAERTGGSVSTLTIQRTQQEDSAVYLCASSLARLGRDTQYFGPGTRLTVL.

This chain connects TRBV12-3 or TRBV12-4 to TRBJ1-2, with D possibly being TRBD1 (6 bases). The CDR3 has 11 amino acids. The V gene lost 10 bases and the J gene lost 8 bases, with 14 bases spanning the gap. CDR3: CATSQGLGYTF. The CDR3 DNA reads as TGTGCCACTTCTCAGGGGCTAGGCTACACCTTC.

The gene calls are TRBV11-1 and TRBJ1-1; D unclear. The CDR3 covers 15 residues. V was shortened by 3 bases and J by 1 base, with 12 bases between the two germline ends. The V gene's germline CDR1 is SGHAT and CDR2 FQDESV (reference sequence). The CDR3 reads CASSFRPGENTEAFF. In DNA, the CDR3 is TGTGCCAGCAGCTTTCGACCCGGGGAGAACACTGAAGCTTTCTTT.

This chain uses TRBV6-5 with TRBJ1-1, with a tentative D call TRBD1 (5 bases). Trimming took off 5 bases at V and 2 bases at J, with 12 bases between the two ends. The CDR3 is made up of 14 amino acids. CDR1 is MNHEY and CDR2 is SVGAGI in the germline V gene. The CDR3 region is CASSIQGGNTEAFF. CDR3 nucleotides: TGTGCCAGCAGTATCCAGGGAGGTAACACTGAAGCTTTCTTT.

The CDR3 spells CASSLSNRVGSFTEAFF. The DNA of the CDR3 is TGTGCCAGCAGTTTATCTAACAGGGTCGGGTCATTCACTGAAGCTTTCTTT. The chain joins TRBV27 to TRBJ1-1; D perhaps matches TRBD1 (6 bases). V was trimmed by 0 bases and J by 4 bases, leaving 18 bases between them. Germline CDR1 and CDR2: MNHEY and SMNVEV (reference sequence). The CDR3 loop spans 17 amino acids.

The chain is built from TRBV5-1 and TRBJ2-2; D is possibly TRBD1 (6 bases). Germline V gene lookup returns CDR1 SGHRS and CDR2 YFSETQ. V was trimmed by 4 bases and J by 3 bases, leaving 13 bases between them. This CDR3 has 15 residues. The CDR3 protein is CASSPPDSYTGELFF. DNA of the CDR3: TGCGCCAGCAGCCCCCCGGACAGCTACACCGGGGAGCTGTTTTTT.

The chain recombines TRBV3-1 (or the pseudogene TRBV3-2) with TRBJ2-2; the D is unclear. The V gene lost 0 bases and the J gene lost 4 bases, with 6 bases spanning the gap. Per germline, CDR1 LGHDT and CDR2 YNNKEL (reference sequence). There are 14 residues in the CDR3. The CDR3 sequence: CASSQESSTGELFF. CDR3 nucleotide sequence: TGTGCCAGCAGCCAAGAATCCAGCACCGGGGAGCTGTTTTTT.

The J gene is TRBJ1-1, the V gene TRBV7-9; maybe TRBD1 (5 bases). Germline assignment: CDR1 SEHNR and CDR2 FQNEAQ (reference sequence). The CDR3 covers 17 residues. Trimming removed 4 bases from V and 0 bases from J, with 18 bases in between. The DNA of the CDR3 is TGTGCCAGCAGCTCCCGCTGGGGCCCAGACTTGAACACTGAAGCTTTCTTT. The encoded protein is CASSSRWGPDLNTEAFF.

V is TRBV29-1 and J is TRBJ1-1; 7 nucleotides line up with TRBD1. V was pared by 0 bases and J by 4 bases, with 8 bases of the junction left unmatched. This CDR3 contains 15 residues. Germline CDR1 reads SQVTM; CDR2 reads ANQGSEA. DNA for the CDR3: TGCAGCGTTGAAGACCCGACAGGGAGAGGCACTGAAGCTTTCTTT. It is translated as CSVEDPTGRGTEAFF.